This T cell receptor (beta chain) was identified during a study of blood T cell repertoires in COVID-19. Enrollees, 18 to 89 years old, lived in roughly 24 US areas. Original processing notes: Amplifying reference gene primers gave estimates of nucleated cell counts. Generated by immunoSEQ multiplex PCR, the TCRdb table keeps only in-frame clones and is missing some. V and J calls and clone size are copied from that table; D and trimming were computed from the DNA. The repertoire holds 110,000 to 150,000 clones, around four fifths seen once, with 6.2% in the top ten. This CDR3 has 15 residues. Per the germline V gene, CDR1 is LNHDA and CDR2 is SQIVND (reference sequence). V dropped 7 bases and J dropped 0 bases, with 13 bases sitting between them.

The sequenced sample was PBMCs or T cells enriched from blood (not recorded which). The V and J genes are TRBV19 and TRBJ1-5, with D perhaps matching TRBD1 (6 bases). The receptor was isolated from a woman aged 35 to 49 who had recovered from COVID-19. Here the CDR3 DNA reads TGTGCCAGTATTGGGGGCAGCTATAGCAATCAGCCCCAGCATTTT. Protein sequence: CASIGGSYSNQPQHF.